The table lists the clone carrying this TCR beta chain with many counts. Its antigen is still unknown. The source of the sample is a study of identical twins. The germline V gene has CDR1 MGHRA and CDR2 YSYEKL. This CDR3 is 14 amino acids long. Trimming took 2 bases from V and 6 from J; bases not matched to a gene: 2. Study results and limitations: Not following the same donors, the study drew its conclusions from cross-sectional statistical analysis. In cord blood, abundant beta clonotypes had fewer insertions; memory showed no trend.

After template switching added a universal primer site, the resulting cDNA carried unique molecular identifiers. MiXCR, run by TCRdb on the 5' RACE reads, gives a single entry per CDR3 protein. Counted here are a few hundred thousand distinct CDR3 sequences, around 12% occurring once; the ten biggest clones make up around 6.9%. These data are also associated with another study on yellow fever vaccine responses in identical twins.

V gene TRBV4-1 combines with J gene TRBJ2-1, with 9 bases lining up with TRBD2. The sequenced sample consisted of CD8+ T cells sorted from blood. This clonotype originated in a woman under 30 in good health. In DNA form, the CDR3 reads TGCGCCAGCAGCCAACTAGCGGGGATCAATGAGCAGTTCTTC. It specifies CASSQLAGINEQFF.